This T cell receptor beta chain emerged from a study of T cells after posttransplantation cyclophosphamide. V was pared by 4 bases and J by 1 base, with 10 bases between. This CDR3 has 14 amino acids. Germline CDR1 and CDR2: MNHEY and SVGAGI. Method: immunoSEQ multiplex PCR; TCRdb's copy keeps in-frame clones and lacks some. This sample has approximately 39,000 clones, with around 80% found just once. Cyclophosphamide on days +3 and +4 followed busulfan-fludarabine conditioning and a marrow graft. Material: CD4+ T cells sorted from blood, obtained around 2,000 days after a stem cell transplant with posttransplant cyclophosphamide. This receptor was identified in a female patient aged 40-50 years who received an allogeneic stem cell transplant from a related donor, was CMV-positive, and had no GVHD. T cells may partly derive from the graft donor. The chain couples TRBV6-5 to TRBJ1-1; D remains unclear. In DNA, the CDR3 is TGTGCCAGCAGTTCGAGGGTCCCGAACACTGAAGCTTTCTTT. As protein: CASSSRVPNTEAFF.